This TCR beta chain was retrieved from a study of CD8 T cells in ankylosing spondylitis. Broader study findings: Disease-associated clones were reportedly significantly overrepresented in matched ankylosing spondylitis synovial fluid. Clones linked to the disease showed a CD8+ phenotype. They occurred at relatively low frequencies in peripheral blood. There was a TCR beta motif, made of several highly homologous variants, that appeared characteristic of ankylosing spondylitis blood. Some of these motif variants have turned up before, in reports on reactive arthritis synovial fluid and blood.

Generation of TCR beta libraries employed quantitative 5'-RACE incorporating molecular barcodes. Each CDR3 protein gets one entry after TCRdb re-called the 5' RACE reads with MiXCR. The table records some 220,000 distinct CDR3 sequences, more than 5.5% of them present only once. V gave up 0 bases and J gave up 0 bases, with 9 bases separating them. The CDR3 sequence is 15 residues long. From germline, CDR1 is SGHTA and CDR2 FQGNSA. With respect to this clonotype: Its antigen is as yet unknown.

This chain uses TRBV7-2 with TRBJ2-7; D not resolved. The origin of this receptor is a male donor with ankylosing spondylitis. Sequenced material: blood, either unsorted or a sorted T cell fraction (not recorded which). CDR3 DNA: TGTGCCAGCAGCTTAGCGTCTAGGGCCTCCTACGAGCAGTACTTC. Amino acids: CASSLASRASYEQYF.